The 29 T cell receptor beta chains reported below all come from one sample, sequenced in a study of CXCR3-negative and CXCR3-positive naive CD8 T cells. The authors made the TRB cDNA libraries by 5' RACE using UMI labels. TCRdb re-called the 5' RACE reads and catalogs CDR3 proteins one per entry, DNA excluded. The sample holds about 43,000 distinct CDR3 sequences. The specimen was memory CD8+ T cells from blood. Every receptor here comes from a human donor in good health. Some clones in this sample may be carry-over from other donors' samples.

This sequence joins TRBV5-5 and TRBJ2-7; TCRdb reports TRBD1, a call that lacks DNA to check it against. This CDR3 has 16 residues. Germline values: CDR1 SGHKS, CDR2 YYEKEE (reference sequence). The CDR3 reads CASSVTGTGMTYEQYF.

The gene calls are TRBV7-6 and TRBJ1-5; with no DNA, the TCRdb D assignment of TRBD1 cannot be verified. This CDR3 has 15 residues. Germline CDR1 is SGHVS and CDR2 is FNYEAQ. This CDR3 reads CASSLFPTSNQPQHF.

J is TRBJ1-1 and V is TRBV9; lacking DNA, the TRBD1 call made by TCRdb goes unchecked. CDR3 length equals 13 residues. The germline V gene encodes CDR1 SGDLS and CDR2 YYNGEE. This CDR3 reads CASSDRGGTEAFF.

J is TRBJ2-7 and V is TRBV6-6; the D call of TRBD2 rests on TCRdb alone, since no DNA is present to check it. Germline assignment: CDR1 MNHNY and CDR2 SVGAGI (reference sequence). The CDR3 has 13 residues. The CDR3 loop is CASSALPSHEQYF.

The chain uses TRBV6-2 or TRBV6-3 and TRBJ2-1; there is no DNA to check the TCRdb D call of TRBD2. This CDR3 has 14 residues. CDR1 is MNHEY, CDR2 SVGEGT, per germline. This chain's CDR3 is CASRLALSYNEQFF.

The CDR3 spells CASRPVGNQPQHF. The J gene is TRBJ1-5, the V gene TRBV12-3 or TRBV12-4. CDR3 size: 13 residues.

The chain recombines TRBV9 with TRBJ2-7; TCRdb names TRBD1, which stays unverified in the absence of DNA. The CDR3 runs to 13 residues. CDR1 and CDR2 (germline): SGDLS, YYNGEE. The CDR3 protein is CASSVSNEGAQYF.

This chain's CDR3 is CASSQGRSLLAGVNTDTQYF. The chain is built from TRBV4-3 and TRBJ2-3; TCRdb names TRBD2, which stays unverified in the absence of DNA. The CDR3 has 20 residues. Germline CDR1 and CDR2: LGHNA and YSLEER.

The CDR3 loop is CASRERQSSYNEQFF. The rearrangement joins TRBV28 to TRBJ2-1. The CDR3 length is 15 residues. Germline loops: CDR1 MDHEN, CDR2 SYDVKM.

The chain links TRBV29-1 to TRBJ2-7. CDR1 and CDR2 (germline): SQVTM, ANQGSEA. This CDR3 comprises 11 residues. The CDR3 is CSVEDNYEQYF.

The gene calls are TRBV7-9 and TRBJ1-2. Germline V gene data show CDR1 as SEHNR and CDR2 as FQNEAQ (reference sequence). The CDR3 has 16 residues. CDR3 sequence: CASSLATVATFYGYTF.

The rearrangement joins TRBV6-2 or TRBV6-3 to TRBJ1-1; the TCRdb D gene call, TRBD1, has no DNA to confirm it. The CDR3 contains 18 residues. Germline values: CDR1 MNHEY, CDR2 SVGEGT. The CDR3 spells CASSYSSRDRGVGTEAFF.

The chain is built from TRBV20-1 and TRBJ2-7; no DNA is available, so the TRBD2 call from TCRdb remains unchecked. This CDR3 is 14 amino acids long. In germline, CDR1 is DFQATT, CDR2 SNEGSKA (reference sequence). CDR3 in amino acids: CSAGRSGGAYEQYF.

This clonotype is labeled medium-sized (0.01 to 0.1%) based on frequency. This sequence joins TRBV7-2 and TRBJ1-4. Per the germline V gene, CDR1 is SGHTA and CDR2 is FQGNSA. The CDR3 runs to 12 residues. This CDR3 is CASSPERCGLFF.

The chain links TRBV5-1 to TRBJ1-2; with no DNA, the TCRdb D assignment of TRBD1 cannot be verified. There are 15 residues in the CDR3. Germline V lookup: CDR1 SGHRS, CDR2 YFSETQ. The CDR3 sequence is CASSKDRGANYGYTF.

This CDR3 reads CSARTGGDTGELFF. V and J are TRBV20-1 and TRBJ2-2; TCRdb outputs TRBD1, but without DNA this stays unchecked. The CDR3 has 14 residues. The germline V gene encodes CDR1 DFQATT and CDR2 SNEGSKA (reference sequence).

The chain combines TRBV20-1 with TRBJ2-7; TCRdb's assignment of TRBD1 cannot be checked, as there is no DNA. CDR1 is DFQATT and CDR2 is SNEGSKA in the germline V gene (reference sequence). This CDR3 is 12 amino acids long. The CDR3 loop is CSARDDSYEQYF.

This chain joins TRBV5-1 and TRBJ2-1; the D gene TCRdb calls, TRBD2, cannot be checked with no DNA. The CDR3 loop spans 15 amino acids. Germline V lookup: CDR1 SGHRS, CDR2 YFSETQ. The CDR3 here is CASSLEAGGPDEQFF.

The chain uses TRBV5-6 and TRBJ1-1; TCRdb gives TRBD1 as the D gene, but with no DNA this cannot be confirmed. The CDR3 covers 15 residues. Per the germline V gene, CDR1 is SGHDT and CDR2 is YYEEEE. CDR3 sequence: CASSSIGTRLTEAFF.

The V and J genes are TRBV11-2 and TRBJ2-1; no DNA is available, so the TRBD1 call from TCRdb remains unchecked. The CDR3 contains 18 residues. Germline loops: CDR1 SGHAT, CDR2 FQNNGV. CDR3 region: CASSLKGAMTESYNEQFF.

The chain recombines TRBV29-1 with TRBJ2-7. The CDR3 length is 11 residues. Looked up from germline, CDR1 is SQVTM and CDR2 is ANQGSEA. The CDR3 here is CSVGENYEQYF.

The chain uses TRBV6-5 and TRBJ2-3; TCRdb gives TRBD2 as the D gene, but with no DNA this cannot be confirmed. Per germline, CDR1 MNHEY and CDR2 SVGAGI. CDR3 length: 14 residues. The CDR3 region is CASRRGGETDTQYF.

The chain recombines TRBV18 with TRBJ2-3. The CDR3 is 15 residues long. Germline CDR1 reads KGHSH; CDR2 reads LQKENI. The CDR3 region is CASSQPGLSTDTQYF.

The chain is built from TRBV29-1 and TRBJ2-7; the TCRdb D gene call, TRBD1, has no DNA to confirm it. The CDR3 consists of 12 residues. The germline gives CDR1 SQVTM, CDR2 ANQGSEA. The CDR3 here is CSVGQGVYEQYF.

This clonotype is identified as medium-sized from frequency. The chain couples TRBV6-2 or TRBV6-3 to TRBJ1-2. Germline CDR1 and CDR2: MNHEY and SVGEGT. The CDR3 runs to 16 residues. The CDR3 loop is CASSYLEEGWDYGYTF.

V and J are TRBV7-9 and TRBJ2-7. The CDR3 is made up of 15 amino acids. CDR1 and CDR2 (germline): SEHNR, FQNEAQ (reference sequence). The CDR3 loop reads CASSVSEDSSYEQYF. Full variable domain (remainder filled in from reference TRBV7-9 and TRBJ2-7): DTGVSQNPRHKITKRGQNVTFRCDPISEHNRLYWYRQTLGQGPEFLTYFQNEAQLEKSRLLSDRFSAERPKGSFSTLEIQRTEQGDSAMYLCASSVSEDSSYEQYFGPGTRLTVT.

The CDR3 loop is CASSQQLAGGPDTQYF. V usage is TRBV4-3 and J usage is TRBJ2-3; TCRdb proposes TRBD2, but this gene call is untestable without DNA. The germline V gene has CDR1 LGHNA and CDR2 YSLEER. The CDR3 extends over 16 amino acids.

Frequency places this clonotype as medium-sized. V is TRBV7-7 and J is TRBJ2-1; TCRdb lists TRBD1, though no DNA is available to test this call. The CDR3 sequence is 15 residues long. Germline V CDR1 and CDR2: SSHAT, FNYEAQ (reference sequence). CDR3 protein: CASSSGTGEINEQFF.

The chain employs TRBV4-3 and TRBJ1-3. Germline-derived CDR1 and CDR2 are LGHNA and YSLEER. This CDR3 is built from 17 residues. CDR3 protein: CASSQDSLGGYGNTIYF.